The 19 T cell receptor beta chains below were found in one sample sequenced in a study of blood T cell repertoires in COVID-19. Repertoires were generated with immunoSEQ multiplex PCR, while TCRdb's copy carries only in-frame clones and drops some. The sample has some 100,000 clones, 85% to 90% seen once. The material sequenced was peripheral blood. These receptors were taken from a human donor in a cohort sampled during active COVID-19.

The genes are TRBV11-3 and TRBJ2-3; 11 bases fit TRBD1. The CDR3 loop spans 15 amino acids. Germline V gene lookup returns CDR1 SGHNT and CDR2 YENEEA. Trimming at V came to 3 bases and at J to 6 bases, leaving 5 bases not matched to a gene. This CDR3 reads CASSFGTGGRDTQYF. CDR3 DNA: TGTGCCAGCAGCTTCGGGACAGGGGGTAGGGATACGCAGTATTTT. The full variable domain, with the rest looked up from reference TRBV11-3 and TRBJ2-3, is EAGVVQSPRYKIIEKKQPVAFWCNPISGHNTLYWYLQNLGQGPELLIRYENEEAVDDSQLPKDRFSAERLKGVDSTLKIQPAELGDSAVYLCASSFGTGGRDTQYFGPGTRLTVL.

V gene TRBV11-3 combines with J gene TRBJ2-7; no definite D call. Germline-derived CDR1 and CDR2 are SGHNT and YENEEA. The CDR3 runs to 12 residues. V shed 1 base and J shed 6 bases, with 7 bases lying between them. In DNA form, the CDR3 reads TGTGCCAGCAGCTTAGGAGGCGCCGAGCAGTACTTC. It yields the protein CASSLGGAEQYF.

This sequence joins TRBV6-5 and TRBJ2-5; the match to TRBD1 covers 9 bases. The ends lost 6 bases at V and 5 bases at J; junction bases unmatched: 7. CDR1 is MNHEY, CDR2 SVGAGI, per germline. This CDR3 is built from 14 residues. DNA of the CDR3: TGTGCCAGCAGGGGGGACAGGGTCCAGGAGACCCAGTACTTC. Protein product: CASRGDRVQETQYF.

The rearrangement joins TRBV6-5 to TRBJ2-1; 7 bases fit TRBD2. Germline V lookup: CDR1 MNHEY, CDR2 SVGAGI. Losses at the gene ends were 7 bases for V and 2 bases for J; bases not matched to a gene: 5. The CDR3 spans 14 residues. The CDR3 DNA reads as TGTGCCAGCAAATCTAGCGGCACCTACAATGAGCAGTTCTTC. Protein: CASKSSGTYNEQFF.

This sequence joins TRBV2 and TRBJ1-2, with D perhaps TRBD1 (5 bases). The CDR3 runs to 14 residues. CDR1 SNHLY and CDR2 FYNNEI come from the germline V gene. Between the trimmed V and J ends, which lost 6 bases and 4 bases, there was a span of 15 bases. The CDR3 bases are TGTGCCAGCAGCCGAGACGGGGGTTCCTATGGCTACACCTTC. Amino acids: CASSRDGGSYGYTF.

V usage is TRBV7-6 and J usage is TRBJ2-5; 10 nucleotides line up with TRBD2. V dropped 1 base and J dropped 5; count of bases not matched to a gene: 4. CDR3 length: 15 residues. Germline assignment: CDR1 SGHVS and CDR2 FNYEAQ. This CDR3 reads CASSLESGGAETQYF. The DNA for the CDR3 is TGTGCCAGCAGCTTAGAGAGCGGGGGGGCGGAGACCCAGTACTTC.

This chain links TRBV3-1 (or the pseudogene TRBV3-2) with TRBJ1-2; a weak D match, TRBD1 (5 bases). The CDR3 sequence is 15 residues long. Germline CDR1 and CDR2: LGHDT and YNNKEL (reference sequence). V was shortened by 1 base and J by 2 bases, with 11 bases between the two germline ends. CDR3 nucleotides: TGTGCCAGCAGCCAAGTTGGAGGGGAGAACTATGGCTACACCTTC. The encoded protein is CASSQVGGENYGYTF.

The CDR3 is CASSPDRGKETQYF. Written as DNA, the CDR3 is TGTGCCAGCAGCCCTGACAGGGGGAAAGAGACCCAGTACTTC. The chain recombines TRBV2 with TRBJ2-5, with 9 bases identical to TRBD1. From germline, CDR1 is SNHLY and CDR2 FYNNEI. This CDR3 is built from 14 residues. V dropped 6 bases and J dropped 3; count of bases not matched to a gene: 5.

The rearrangement joins TRBV9 to TRBJ1-1; 8 bases line up with TRBD1. Germline loops: CDR1 SGDLS, CDR2 YYNGEE. V was clipped by 3 bases and J by 4 bases; unmatched bases: 2. The CDR3 covers 13 residues. The CDR3 coding sequence is TGTGCCAGCAGCGAACAGGGGGTCACTGAAGCTTTCTTT. Amino acids: CASSEQGVTEAFF.

The rearrangement uses TRBV5-6 and TRBJ2-5, with D possibly TRBD2 on 7 matching bases. CDR3 size: 15 residues. V lost 0 bases, J lost 5 bases, and 14 bases lay in between. CDR1 and CDR2 (germline): SGHDT, YYEEEE. Here the CDR3 reads CASSLVIGGGETQYF. CDR3 bases: TGTGCCAGCAGCTTGGTGATTGGGGGGGGCGAGACCCAGTACTTC.

This CDR3 is CASSPRPQGPNAYGYTF. Here the CDR3 DNA reads TGTGCCAGCAGCCCGCGACCCCAGGGGCCAAACGCATATGGCTACACCTTC. This sequence joins TRBV7-8 and TRBJ1-2, with a weak D call TRBD1 (6 bases). Germline CDR1 SGHVS, CDR2 FQNEAQ. The CDR3 totals 17 residues. V was shortened by 5 bases and J by 5 bases, with 24 bases between the two germline ends.

CDR3 in amino acids: CASSRTSGTDEQFF. The CDR3 nucleotides are TGCGCCAGCAGCCGGACTAGCGGGACCGATGAGCAGTTCTTC. The chain has TRBV5-1 and TRBJ2-1, with TRBD2 matching 12 bases. This CDR3 region has 14 residues. Germline CDR1 is SGHRS and CDR2 is YFSETQ. Unmatched junction bases numbered 4, after V lost 4 bases and J lost 8 bases.

This clone showed up just a few times. The J gene is TRBJ2-3, the V gene TRBV6-5, with D uncertain. Germline V gene sequence: CDR1 MNHEY, CDR2 SVGAGI. This CDR3 has 16 residues. Between the trimmed V and J ends, which lost 0 bases and 1 base, there was a span of 11 bases. The CDR3: CASSYSELPRTDTQYF. CDR3 sequence (DNA): TGTGCCAGCAGTTACTCGGAGCTACCGCGCACAGATACGCAGTATTTT.

V and J are TRBV4-1 and TRBJ2-7; 9 bases are shared with TRBD1. The CDR3 is 16 residues long. Trimming cost V 0 bases and J 8 bases; bases outside gene matches: 11. The V gene's germline CDR1 is MGHRA and CDR2 YSYEKL. This chain's CDR3 is CASSQEVGTGSGKQYF. The DNA of the CDR3 is TGCGCCAGCAGCCAAGAGGTCGGGACAGGGAGCGGCAAGCAGTACTTC.

The gene calls are TRBV28 and TRBJ1-1; tentatively, D is TRBD1 (6 bases). Deletions cut 4 bases from V and 6 bases from J, with 15 bases between. Per germline, CDR1 MDHEN and CDR2 SYDVKM. This CDR3 region has 14 residues. The CDR3 loop reads CASSSPTGSAEAFF. CDR3 coding DNA: TGTGCCAGCAGTTCCCCAACAGGGTCGGCTGAAGCTTTCTTT.

The count of this clone is one. The chain links TRBV7-2 to TRBJ2-5; 10 bases are shared with TRBD2. Germline assignment: CDR1 SGHTA and CDR2 FQGNSA. V lost 3 bases to trimming and J lost 4 bases; unmatched junction nucleotides: 2. The CDR3 runs to 14 residues. The CDR3 region is CASSFSGRPETQYF. The CDR3 coding sequence is TGTGCCAGCAGCTTTAGCGGGAGGCCAGAGACCCAGTACTTC.

V and J are TRBV15 and TRBJ2-7, with D possibly being TRBD1 (5 bases). Per germline, CDR1 LNHNV and CDR2 YYDKDF (reference sequence). V was cut by 0 bases and J by 1 base, with 7 bases left in between. This CDR3 comprises 14 residues. For the CDR3, the DNA is TGTGCCACCAGCAGAGATGGGGCTTCCTACGAGCAGTACTTC. Translating gives CATSRDGASYEQYF.

This chain links TRBV5-6 with TRBJ2-5; D might be TRBD1 (6 bases). This CDR3 spans 15 amino acids. Trimming cost V 0 bases and J 5 bases, with 14 bases left between them. Germline-derived CDR1 and CDR2 are SGHDT and YYEEEE. The CDR3 here is CASSLDRAVGETQYF. The CDR3 nucleotides read TGTGCCAGCAGCTTGGACAGGGCGGTAGGGGAGACCCAGTACTTC.

This clone was counted between two and nine times. This chain connects TRBV29-1 to TRBJ1-2; 9 bases agree with TRBD1. CDR3 length: 17 amino acids. Per the germline V gene, CDR1 is SQVTM and CDR2 is ANQGSEA. V trimming: 3 bases; J trimming: 3 bases; junction bases outside the gene matches: 14. CDR3 loop: CSVDRGTWTGDDYGYTF. CDR3 DNA sequence: TGCAGCGTTGACCGAGGAACTTGGACAGGGGACGACTATGGCTACACCTTC.